Listed below are T cell receptor beta chains from one sample, sequenced in a study of cytomegalovirus exposure and HLA in healthy donors. The repertoire was sequenced with immunoSEQ multiplex PCR; TCRdb's copy has only in-frame clones and lacks some. Of 150,000 or so clones detected, 76% appear once; the ten largest clones hold about 3.4%. Sample: PBMCs. Receptors originate from a male donor in good health and CMV-seronegative. The CDR3 runs from the conserved cysteine through the conserved F or W. A D gene is named only where the DNA matches it firmly. Clone size, where shown, is once, few, many, or a class for clones that have expanded.

cdr3_aa: CAWIPRATEAFF; cdr3_nt: TGTGCCTGGATCCCCAGGGCCACTGAAGCTTTCTTT; j_call: TRBJ1-1; clone_size: .; d_call: .; v_call: TRBV30
cdr3_aa: CASSISGGWQETQYF; cdr3_nt: TGTGCCAGTAGTATCTCAGGGGGATGGCAAGAGACCCAGTACTTC; j_call: TRBJ2-5; clone_size: .; d_call: TRBD1; v_call: TRBV19
cdr3_aa: CASSLADRDTEAFF; cdr3_nt: TGTGCCAGCAGTTTGGCCGACAGGGACACTGAAGCTTTCTTT; j_call: TRBJ1-1; clone_size: .; d_call: TRBD1; v_call: TRBV27
cdr3_aa: CASSRGGETYEQYF; cdr3_nt: TGTGCCAGCTCACGTGGGGGGGAAACCTACGAGCAGTACTTC; j_call: TRBJ2-7; clone_size: .; d_call: TRBD2; v_call: TRBV18
cdr3_aa: CASSSLIGAGGYEQYF; cdr3_nt: TGTGCCAGCAGCTCTCTAATAGGTGCGGGAGGGTACGAGCAGTACTTC; j_call: TRBJ2-7; clone_size: .; d_call: TRBD2; v_call: TRBV5-4
cdr3_aa: CASSIDQTSGIHEQYF; cdr3_nt: TGTGCCAGTAGTATAGACCAGACTAGCGGGATACACGAGCAGTACTTC; j_call: TRBJ2-7; clone_size: .; d_call: TRBD2; v_call: TRBV19
cdr3_aa: CASSAQEAYNEQFF; cdr3_nt: TGTGCCAGCAGCGCACAGGAAGCCTACAATGAGCAGTTCTTC; j_call: TRBJ2-1; clone_size: .; d_call: .; v_call: TRBV7-8
cdr3_aa: CASSLALGAGTGLVWSPLHF; cdr3_nt: TGTGCCAGCAGCTTAGCTCTTGGTGCCGGGACAGGTTTGGTTTGGTCACCCCTCCACTTT; j_call: TRBJ1-6; clone_size: .; d_call: TRBD1; v_call: TRBV7-8
cdr3_aa: CASSFRPGSSYEQYF; cdr3_nt: TGTGCCAGCAGCTTTCGTCCCGGGAGCTCCTACGAGCAGTACTTC; j_call: TRBJ2-7; clone_size: few; d_call: .; v_call: TRBV5-6
cdr3_aa: CASSLLQEVRYEQYF; cdr3_nt: TGTGCCAGCAGCCTCCTCCAAGAGGTGCGGTACGAGCAGTACTTC; j_call: TRBJ2-7; clone_size: .; d_call: .; v_call: TRBV28
cdr3_aa: CASSLSGRGTEAFF; cdr3_nt: TGCGCCAGCAGCTTGTCAGGCAGGGGCACTGAAGCTTTCTTT; j_call: TRBJ1-1; clone_size: .; d_call: .; v_call: TRBV5-1
cdr3_aa: CASSQDRTGASTDTQYF; cdr3_nt: TGCGCCAGCAGCCAAGATCGCACAGGGGCTAGCACAGATACGCAGTATTTT; j_call: TRBJ2-3; clone_size: .; d_call: TRBD1; v_call: TRBV4-3
cdr3_aa: CASSLRGGSLGETQYF; cdr3_nt: TGTGCCAGCAGCTTAAGAGGCGGATCCCTTGGGGAGACCCAGTACTTC; j_call: TRBJ2-5; clone_size: few; d_call: .; v_call: TRBV11-2